This record covers a single T cell receptor beta chain. Since a much larger clone is just one base distant, this may be a read error. A read error is likely, as this CDR3 ends without the conserved phenylalanine or tryptophan. This CDR3 comprises 12 residues. The germline CDR1 and CDR2 sequences are MNHEY and SVGAGI. With 2 bases removed from V and 5 bases from J, the gap between germline ends came to 6 bases. Semi-nested PCR with reverse primers in the TRAC or TRBC constant regions amplified each chain separately. In TCRdb, the 5' RACE reads were re-called with MiXCR into one record per CDR3 protein. The data show 8,000 or so distinct CDR3 sequences, around 20% seen once. This specimen comes from a study of T cells generated in artificial thymic organoids.

The sequencing input was naive CD8+ T cells from the thymus. Subset meaning: CD3+TCRalphabeta+CD8SP T cells; for blood, CD45RO-CCR7+ naive CD8+ T cells. The receptor comes from a human donor who gave cord blood stem cells for thymic organoid culture, a cardiac surgery patient who gave postnatal thymus, or a blood donor (not recorded which). The chain combines TRBV6-5 with TRBJ1-2; D might be TRBD1 (5 bases). The CDR3 protein is CASSYRGYGYTL. Here the CDR3 DNA reads TGTGCCAGCAGTTACCGGGGGTATGGCTACACCCTC.